The clone carrying this T cell receptor beta chain was found a few times. This sample is drawn from a study of response to subunit inactivated influenza vaccine. Germline CDR1 and CDR2: ENHRY and SYGVKD. CDR3 length: 13 residues. V lost 2 bases and J 3 bases, leaving 7 bases between the germline ends. MiXCR was run by TCRdb on the RT-PCR reads, yielding one entry per CDR3 protein. This table has hundreds of thousands of distinct CDR3 sequences, about 11% appearing once. These records were also assigned to another study, of T cells expressing NK-cell markers. That paper adds: It was by 5'RACE template switching with UMIs that TCR beta cDNA was made.

This sample comprised PBMCs from blood, obtained on the day of vaccination. The TCR sequence derives from a man in his fifties or sixties who received an inactivated influenza vaccine. The chain employs TRBV10-3 and TRBJ2-5; D is undetermined. The CDR3 loop reads CAISEGFKETQYF. Here the CDR3 DNA reads TGTGCCATCAGTGAGGGCTTTAAAGAGACCCAGTACTTC.